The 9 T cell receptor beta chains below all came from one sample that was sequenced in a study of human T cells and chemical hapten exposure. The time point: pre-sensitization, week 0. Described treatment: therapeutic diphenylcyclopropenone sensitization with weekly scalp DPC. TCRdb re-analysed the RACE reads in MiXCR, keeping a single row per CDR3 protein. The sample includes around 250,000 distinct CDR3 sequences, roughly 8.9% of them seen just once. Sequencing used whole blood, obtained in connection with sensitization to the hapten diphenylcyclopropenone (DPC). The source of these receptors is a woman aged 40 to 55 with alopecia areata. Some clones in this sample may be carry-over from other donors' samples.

CDR3 sequence (DNA): TGCGCCAGCAGCTTGTCGACAACTTTAGGGGACATTCAGTACTTC. Translation gives CASSLSTTLGDIQYF. The V call is TRBV5-1, the J call TRBJ2-4; weak D call: TRBD1 (5 bases). Looked up from germline, CDR1 is SGHRS and CDR2 is YFSETQ. The CDR3 is 15 amino acids. Trimming took 1 base from V and 8 from J, leaving 16 bases between them.

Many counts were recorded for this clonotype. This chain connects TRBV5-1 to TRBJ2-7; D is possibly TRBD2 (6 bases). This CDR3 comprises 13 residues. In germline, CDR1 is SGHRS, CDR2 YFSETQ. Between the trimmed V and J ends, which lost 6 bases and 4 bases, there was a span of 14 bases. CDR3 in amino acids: CASTPPGGYEQYF. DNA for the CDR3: TGCGCCAGCACCCCCCCCGGAGGGTACGAGCAGTACTTC.

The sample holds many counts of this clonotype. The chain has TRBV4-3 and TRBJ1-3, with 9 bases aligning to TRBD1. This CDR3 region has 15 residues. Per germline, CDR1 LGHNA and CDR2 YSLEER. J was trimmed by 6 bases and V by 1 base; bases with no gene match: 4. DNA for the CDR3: TGCGCCAGCAGCCAAGGGACAGGGGCGGAAAACACCATATATTTT. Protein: CASSQGTGAENTIYF.

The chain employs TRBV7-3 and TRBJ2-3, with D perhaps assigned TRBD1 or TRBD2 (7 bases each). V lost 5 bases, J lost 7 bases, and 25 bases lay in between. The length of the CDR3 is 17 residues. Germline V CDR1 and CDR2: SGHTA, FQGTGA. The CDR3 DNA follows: TGTGCCAGCAGCCCCGCAGGGGGGCGGGAGCGTCCCTATACGCAGTATTTT. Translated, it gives CASSPAGGRERPYTQYF.

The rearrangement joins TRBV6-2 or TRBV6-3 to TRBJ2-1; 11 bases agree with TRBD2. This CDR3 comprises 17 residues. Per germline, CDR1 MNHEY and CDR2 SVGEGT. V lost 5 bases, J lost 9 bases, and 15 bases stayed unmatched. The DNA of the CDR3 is TGTGCCAGCAGTCATCTCCTCGGACTAGCGGGTGGTGGTGAGCAGTTCTTC. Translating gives CASSHLLGLAGGGEQFF.

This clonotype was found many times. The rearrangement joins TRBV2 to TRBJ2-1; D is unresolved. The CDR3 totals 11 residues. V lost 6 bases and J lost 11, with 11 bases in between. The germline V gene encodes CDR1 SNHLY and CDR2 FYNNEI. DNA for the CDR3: TGTGCCAGCAGCCCTTCTGGCCAGCAGTTCTTC. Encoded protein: CASSPSGQQFF.

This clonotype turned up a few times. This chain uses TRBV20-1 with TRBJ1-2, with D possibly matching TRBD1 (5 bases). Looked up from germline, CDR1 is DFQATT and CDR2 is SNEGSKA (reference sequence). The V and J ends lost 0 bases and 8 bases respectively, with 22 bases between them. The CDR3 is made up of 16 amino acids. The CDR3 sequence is CSARDPGRDFLFGYTF. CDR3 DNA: TGCAGTGCTAGAGATCCCGGCAGGGACTTTCTCTTCGGCTACACCTTC.

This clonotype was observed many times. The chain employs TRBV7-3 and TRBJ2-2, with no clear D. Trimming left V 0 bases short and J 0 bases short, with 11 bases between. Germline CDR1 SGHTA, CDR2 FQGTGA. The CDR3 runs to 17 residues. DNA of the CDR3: TGTGCCAGCAGCTTAACAGGCGCGACACCGAACACCGGGGAGCTGTTTTTT. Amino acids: CASSLTGATPNTGELFF. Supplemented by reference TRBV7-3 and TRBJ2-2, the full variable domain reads GAGVSQTPSNKVTEKGKYVELRCDPISGHTALYWYRQSLGQGPEFLIYFQGTGAADDSGLPNDRFFAVRPEGSVSTLKIQRTERGDSAVYLCASSLTGATPNTGELFFGEGSRLTVL.

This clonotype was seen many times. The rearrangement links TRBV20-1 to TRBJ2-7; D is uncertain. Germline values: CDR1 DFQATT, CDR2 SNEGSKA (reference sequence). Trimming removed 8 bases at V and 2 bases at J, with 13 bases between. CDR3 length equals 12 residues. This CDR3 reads CSPSVSTYEQYF. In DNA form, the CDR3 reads TGCAGTCCATCAGTATCCACCTACGAGCAGTACTTC.